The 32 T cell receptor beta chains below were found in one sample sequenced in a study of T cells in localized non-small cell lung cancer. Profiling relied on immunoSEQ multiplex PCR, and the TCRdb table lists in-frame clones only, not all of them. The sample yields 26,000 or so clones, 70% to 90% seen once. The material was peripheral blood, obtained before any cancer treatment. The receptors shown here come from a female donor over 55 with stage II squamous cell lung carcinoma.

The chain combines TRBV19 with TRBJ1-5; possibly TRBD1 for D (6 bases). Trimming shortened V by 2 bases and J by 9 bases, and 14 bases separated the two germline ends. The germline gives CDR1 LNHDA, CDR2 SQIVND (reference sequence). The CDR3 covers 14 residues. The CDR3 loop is CASSIRGSDRPQHF. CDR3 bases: TGTGCCAGTAGTATAAGGGGGTCGGATCGGCCCCAGCATTTT.

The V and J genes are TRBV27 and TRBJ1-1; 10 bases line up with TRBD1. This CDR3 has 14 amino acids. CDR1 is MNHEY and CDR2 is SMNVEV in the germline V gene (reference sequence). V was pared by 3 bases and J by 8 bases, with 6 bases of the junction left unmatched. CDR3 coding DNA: TGTGCCAGCAGTTTGATCCGGGACAGGGGAGAAGCTTTCTTT. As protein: CASSLIRDRGEAFF.

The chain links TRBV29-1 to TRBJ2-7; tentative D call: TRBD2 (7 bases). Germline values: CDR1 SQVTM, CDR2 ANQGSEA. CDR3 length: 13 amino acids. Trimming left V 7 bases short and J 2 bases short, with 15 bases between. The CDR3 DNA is TGCAGCGCCTCTAGGGGGGGACCCTACGAGCAGTACTTC. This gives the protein CSASRGGPYEQYF.

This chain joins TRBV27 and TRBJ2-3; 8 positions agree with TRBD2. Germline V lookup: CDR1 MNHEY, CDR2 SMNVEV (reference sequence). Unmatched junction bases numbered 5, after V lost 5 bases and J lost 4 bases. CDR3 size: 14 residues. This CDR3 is CASSPRLASDTQYF. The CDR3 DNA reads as TGTGCCAGCAGTCCAAGACTAGCGTCAGATACGCAGTATTTT.

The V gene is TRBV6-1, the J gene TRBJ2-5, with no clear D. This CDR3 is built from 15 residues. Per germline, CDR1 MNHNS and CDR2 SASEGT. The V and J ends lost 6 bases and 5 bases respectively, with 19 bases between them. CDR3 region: CASSLRMTLGETQYF. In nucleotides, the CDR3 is TGTGCCAGCAGCCTCAGGATGACACTTGGGGAGACCCAGTACTTC.

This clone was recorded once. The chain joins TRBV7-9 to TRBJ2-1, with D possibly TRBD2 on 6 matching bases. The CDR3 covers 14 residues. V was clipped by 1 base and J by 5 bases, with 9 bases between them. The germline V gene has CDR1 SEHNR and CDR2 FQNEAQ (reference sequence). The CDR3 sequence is CASSLGLVDNEQFF. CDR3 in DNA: TGTGCCAGCAGCTTAGGACTAGTTGACAATGAGCAGTTCTTC.

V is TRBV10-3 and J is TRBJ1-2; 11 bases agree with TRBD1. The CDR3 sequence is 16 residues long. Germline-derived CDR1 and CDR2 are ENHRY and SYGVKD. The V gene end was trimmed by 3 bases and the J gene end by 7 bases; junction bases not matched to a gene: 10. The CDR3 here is CAISDLQKGQGVGYTF. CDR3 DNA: TGTGCCATCAGTGACCTTCAAAAGGGACAGGGGGTTGGCTACACCTTC.

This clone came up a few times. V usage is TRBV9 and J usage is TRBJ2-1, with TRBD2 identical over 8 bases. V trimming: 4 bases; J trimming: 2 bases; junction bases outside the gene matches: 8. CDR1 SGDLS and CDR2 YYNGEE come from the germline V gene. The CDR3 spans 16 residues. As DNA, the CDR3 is TGTGCCAGCAGCCCCAGTTTAGCGGGGACCTACAATGAGCAGTTCTTC. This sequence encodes CASSPSLAGTYNEQFF.

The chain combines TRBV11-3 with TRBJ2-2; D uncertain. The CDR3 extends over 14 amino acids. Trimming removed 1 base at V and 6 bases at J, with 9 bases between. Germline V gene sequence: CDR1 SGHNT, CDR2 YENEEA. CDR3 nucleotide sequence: TGTGCCAGCAGCTTAGGTCTGGTGGCCGGGGAGCTGTTTTTT. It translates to CASSLGLVAGELFF. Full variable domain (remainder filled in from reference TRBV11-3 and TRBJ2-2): EAGVVQSPRYKIIEKKQPVAFWCNPISGHNTLYWYLQNLGQGPELLIRYENEEAVDDSQLPKDRFSAERLKGVDSTLKIQPAELGDSAVYLCASSLGLVAGELFFGEGSRLTVL.

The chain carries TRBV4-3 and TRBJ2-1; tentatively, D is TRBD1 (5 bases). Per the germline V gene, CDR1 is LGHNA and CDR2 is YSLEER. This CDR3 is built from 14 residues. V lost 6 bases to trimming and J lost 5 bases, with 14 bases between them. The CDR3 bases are TGCGCCAGCAGTCCAGGGAAGGAAAACAATGAGCAGTTCTTC. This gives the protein CASSPGKENNEQFF.

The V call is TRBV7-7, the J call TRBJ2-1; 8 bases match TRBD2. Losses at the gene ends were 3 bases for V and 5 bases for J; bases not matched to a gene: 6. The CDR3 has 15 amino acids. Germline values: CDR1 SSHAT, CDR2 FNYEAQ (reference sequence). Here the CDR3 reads CASSFGSGRHNEQFF. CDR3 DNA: TGTGCCAGCAGCTTCGGCAGCGGGAGACACAATGAGCAGTTCTTC.

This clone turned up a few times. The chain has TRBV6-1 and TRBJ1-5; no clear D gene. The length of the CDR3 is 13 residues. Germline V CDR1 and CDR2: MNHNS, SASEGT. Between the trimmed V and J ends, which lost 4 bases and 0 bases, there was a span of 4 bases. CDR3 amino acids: CASSVHSNQPQHF. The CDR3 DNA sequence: TGTGCCAGCAGTGTTCATAGCAATCAGCCCCAGCATTTT.

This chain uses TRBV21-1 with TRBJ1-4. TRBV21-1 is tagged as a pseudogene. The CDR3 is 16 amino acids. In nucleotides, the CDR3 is TGTGCCAGCAGCAAAGCGCTTTATTACGGTGAGGAAAAACTGTTTTTT. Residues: CASSKALYYGEEKLFF.

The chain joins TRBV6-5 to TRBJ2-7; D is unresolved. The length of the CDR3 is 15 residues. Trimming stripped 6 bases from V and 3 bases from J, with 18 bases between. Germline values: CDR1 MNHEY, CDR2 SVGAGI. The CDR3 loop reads CASSPQPIYLYEQYF. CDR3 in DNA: TGTGCCAGCAGCCCCCAACCGATTTATCTCTACGAGCAGTACTTC.

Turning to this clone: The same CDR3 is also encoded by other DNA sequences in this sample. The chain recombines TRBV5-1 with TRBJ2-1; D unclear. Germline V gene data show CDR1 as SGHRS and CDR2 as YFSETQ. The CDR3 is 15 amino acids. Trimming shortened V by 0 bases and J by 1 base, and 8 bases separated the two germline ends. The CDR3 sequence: CASSLAALSYNEQFF. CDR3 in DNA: TGCGCCAGCAGCTTGGCGGCATTATCCTACAATGAGCAGTTCTTC.

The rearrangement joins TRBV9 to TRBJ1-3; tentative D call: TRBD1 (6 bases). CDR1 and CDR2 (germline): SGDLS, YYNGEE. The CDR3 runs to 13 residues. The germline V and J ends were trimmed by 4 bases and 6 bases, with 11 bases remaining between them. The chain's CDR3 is CASSPGQQNTIYF. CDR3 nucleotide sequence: TGTGCCAGCAGCCCCGGACAGCAAAACACCATATATTTT.

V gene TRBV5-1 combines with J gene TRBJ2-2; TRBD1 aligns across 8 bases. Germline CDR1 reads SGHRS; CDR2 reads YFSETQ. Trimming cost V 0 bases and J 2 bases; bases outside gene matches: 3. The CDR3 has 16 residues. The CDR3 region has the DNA TGCGCCAGCAGCTTGGAGACAGGGGTAAACACCGGGGAGCTGTTTTTT. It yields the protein CASSLETGVNTGELFF.

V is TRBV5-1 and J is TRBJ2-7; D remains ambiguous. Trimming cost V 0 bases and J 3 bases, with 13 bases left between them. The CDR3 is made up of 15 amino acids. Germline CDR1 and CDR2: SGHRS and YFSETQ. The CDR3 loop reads CASSLGWGSLYEQYF. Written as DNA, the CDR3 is TGCGCCAGCAGCTTGGGGTGGGGTTCGCTCTACGAGCAGTACTTC.

Written as DNA, the CDR3 is TGTGCCAGCAGCCCATATGGACAGGGGGAGATCGAGCAGTACTTC. This gives the protein CASSPYGQGEIEQYF. The chain combines TRBV7-8 with TRBJ2-7, with TRBD1 identical over 10 bases. Germline loops: CDR1 SGHVS, CDR2 FQNEAQ. V was clipped by 5 bases and J by 6 bases; unmatched bases: 10. The CDR3 is 15 amino acids.

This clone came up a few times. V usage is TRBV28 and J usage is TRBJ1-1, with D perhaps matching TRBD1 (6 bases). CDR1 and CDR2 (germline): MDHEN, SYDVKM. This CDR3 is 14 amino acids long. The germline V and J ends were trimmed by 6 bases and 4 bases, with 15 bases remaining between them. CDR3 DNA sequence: TGTGCCAGCAGCATTTACAGGGACGGCACTGAAGCTTTCTTT. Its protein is CASSIYRDGTEAFF.

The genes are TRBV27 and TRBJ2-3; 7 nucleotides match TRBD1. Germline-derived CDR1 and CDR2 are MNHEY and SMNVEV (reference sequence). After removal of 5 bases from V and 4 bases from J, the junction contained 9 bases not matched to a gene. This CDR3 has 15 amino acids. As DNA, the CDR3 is TGTGCCAGCAGTATCCAGGGGGAGCGGTCAGATACGCAGTATTTT. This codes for CASSIQGERSDTQYF.

This chain's CDR3 is CASSMKMAAGADYGYTF. DNA of the CDR3: TGTGCCAGTAGTATGAAGATGGCCGCAGGGGCGGACTATGGCTACACCTTC. The chain links TRBV19 to TRBJ1-2; possibly TRBD1 for D (6 bases). The V end lost 3 bases, the J end lost 3 bases, and 20 bases lay between the germline ends. Germline V gene sequence: CDR1 LNHDA, CDR2 SQIVND (reference sequence). CDR3 length: 17 amino acids.

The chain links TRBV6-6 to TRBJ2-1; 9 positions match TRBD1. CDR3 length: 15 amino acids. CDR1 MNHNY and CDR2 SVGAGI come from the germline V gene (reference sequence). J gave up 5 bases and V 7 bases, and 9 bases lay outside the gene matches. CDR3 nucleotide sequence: TGTGCCAGCAATCACCCGGACAGGGGTCACAATGAGCAGTTCTTC. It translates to CASNHPDRGHNEQFF.

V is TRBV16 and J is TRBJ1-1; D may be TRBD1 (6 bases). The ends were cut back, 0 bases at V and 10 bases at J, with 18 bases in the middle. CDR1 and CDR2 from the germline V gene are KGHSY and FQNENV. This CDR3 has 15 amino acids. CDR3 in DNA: TGTGCCAGCAGCCAATCCCGGGGGGCAATGGGGACAGCTTTCTTT. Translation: CASSQSRGAMGTAFF.

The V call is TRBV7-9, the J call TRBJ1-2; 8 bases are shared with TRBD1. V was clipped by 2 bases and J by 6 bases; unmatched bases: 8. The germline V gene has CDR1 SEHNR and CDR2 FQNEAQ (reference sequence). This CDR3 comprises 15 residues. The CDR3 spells CASSLRAGGADGYTF. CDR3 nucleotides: TGTGCCAGCAGCTTAAGGGCAGGGGGCGCCGATGGCTACACCTTC.

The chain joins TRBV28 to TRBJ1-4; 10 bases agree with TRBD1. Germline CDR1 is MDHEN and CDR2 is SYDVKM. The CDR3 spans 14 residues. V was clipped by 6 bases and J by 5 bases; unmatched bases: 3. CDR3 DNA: TGTGCCAGCAGGCCGACAGGGGGCAATGAAAAACTGTTTTTT. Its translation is CASRPTGGNEKLFF.

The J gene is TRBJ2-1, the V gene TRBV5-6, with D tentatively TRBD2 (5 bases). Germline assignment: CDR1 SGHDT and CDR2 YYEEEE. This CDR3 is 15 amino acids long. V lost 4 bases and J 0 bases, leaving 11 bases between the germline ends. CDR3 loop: CASSPDFSSYNEQFF. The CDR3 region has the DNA TGTGCCAGCAGCCCGGACTTCAGCTCCTACAATGAGCAGTTCTTC.

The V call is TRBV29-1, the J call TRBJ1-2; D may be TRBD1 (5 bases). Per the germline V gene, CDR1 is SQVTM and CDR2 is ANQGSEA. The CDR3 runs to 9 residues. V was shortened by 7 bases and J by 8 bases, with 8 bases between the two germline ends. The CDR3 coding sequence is TGCAGCGCCCGGGACGGCTACACCTTC. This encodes CSARDGYTF.

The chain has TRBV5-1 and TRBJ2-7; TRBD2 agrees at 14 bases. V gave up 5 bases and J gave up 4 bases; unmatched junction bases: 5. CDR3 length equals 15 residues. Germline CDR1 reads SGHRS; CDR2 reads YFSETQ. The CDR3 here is CASREGLAGVYEQYF. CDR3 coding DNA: TGCGCCAGCAGAGAGGGACTAGCGGGAGTTTACGAGCAGTACTTC.

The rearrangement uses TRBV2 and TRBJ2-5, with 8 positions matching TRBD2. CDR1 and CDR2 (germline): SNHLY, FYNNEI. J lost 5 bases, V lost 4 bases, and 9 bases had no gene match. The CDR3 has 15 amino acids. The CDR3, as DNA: TGTGCCAGCAGTGTATCCAGCGGGAGCGGGGAGACCCAGTACTTC. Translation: CASSVSSGSGETQYF.

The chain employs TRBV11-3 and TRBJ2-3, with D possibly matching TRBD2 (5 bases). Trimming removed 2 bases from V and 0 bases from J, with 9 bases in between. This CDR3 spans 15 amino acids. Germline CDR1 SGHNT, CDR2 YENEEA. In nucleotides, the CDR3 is TGTGCCAGCAGCTTATACAGCGGTAGCACAGATACGCAGTATTTT. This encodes CASSLYSGSTDTQYF.

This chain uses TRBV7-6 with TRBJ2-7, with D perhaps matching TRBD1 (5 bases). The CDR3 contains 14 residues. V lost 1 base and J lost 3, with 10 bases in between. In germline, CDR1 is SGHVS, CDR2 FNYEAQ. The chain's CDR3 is CASSLESRGYEQYF. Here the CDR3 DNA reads TGTGCCAGCAGCTTAGAGTCAAGGGGCTACGAGCAGTACTTC.